The rows below give T cell receptor beta chains drawn from one sample of a study of T-cell reconstitution after alpha-beta-depleted transplantation in children. TCRdb reanalysed the PCR reads using MiXCR and keeps one entry per CDR3 protein. The table shows fewer than 550,000 distinct CDR3 sequences, with about 10% occurring only once. Sequences were derived from PBMCs, mostly from graft donor cells, sampled 180 days after TCRalphabeta/CD19-depleted stem cell transplant. These receptors were collected from a female patient aged 2-10 years who had a stem cell transplant for aplastic anemia, so the T cells may come from the graft donor. CDR3s include the opening cysteine and the closing phenylalanine or tryptophan. The order of the fields is V gene, CDR3 protein.

>TRBV5-1
CASSLTSGTVSEQFF
>TRBV7-9
CARRPEAFF
>TRBV27
CASSLHRANTGDLFF
>TRBV29-1
CSVEGEQGTSASYEQYF
>TRBV5-1
CASSLAAGLAFDNEQFF
>TRBV7-8
CASSPRQGALTGELFF
>TRBV25-1
CASSEAIGSGGELFF
>TRBV19
CASNTDRGLGETQYF
>TRBV5-1
CASSLGMGTDTQYF
>TRBV7-9
CASSSARTEETQYF
>TRBV7-9
CASSSPSLEHNEQFF
>TRBV28
CASSSYRVQPQHF
>TRBV4-2
CASSQGLPRGDTQYF
>TRBV18
CASSPSRDEQYF
>TRBV7-9
CASSLTSGSNEQFF
>TRBV6-1
CASSEGSDRGEKLFF
>TRBV15
CATSRVDTGELFF
>TRBV12-3/TRBV12-4
CASSFRTSYGYTF
>TRBV20-1
CSARDRRGGINEQFF
>TRBV4-3
CASSQGGVFNYEQYF
>TRBV7-8
CATRLTGTTEAFF
>TRBV6-5
CASSYSRPLMNTEAFF
>TRBV24-1
CATSDSTGGFTEAFF
>TRBV10-3
CAISVQRDSYEQYF
>TRBV18
CASSLAGHSGQNIQYF
>TRBV28
CASSLELAGYEQYF